A selection of T cell receptor beta chains follows, all from one sample in a study of post-analysis software for immune sequencing data. TCRdb independently ran MiXCR on the PCR reads; one entry per CDR3 protein. This sample carries hundreds of thousands of distinct CDR3 sequences, 53% of them seen once, and the ten largest clones take 4% to 5.5%. Input material: blood. These receptors were obtained from a girl aged 5 to 17 with multiple sclerosis. Each CDR3 is given with its conserved first and last residue. The D gene is left open where the match is weak. Clone size is not always given. Where it is, it says once, few, many or a class for expanded clones.

TRBJ2-7 few TRBV19 TRBD2 CASSIGTSYEQYF TGTGCCAGTAGTATCGGGACTAGCTACGAGCAGTACTTC
TRBJ2-7 few TRBV7-9 - CAYGGQGAYEQYF TGTGCCTATGGGGGCCAGGGTGCCTACGAGCAGTACTTC
TRBJ2-2 once TRBV7-3 - CASSPQGTTGELFF TGTGCCAGCAGCCCGCAGGGGACCACCGGGGAGCTGTTTTTT
TRBJ1-2 - TRBV6-5 TRBD1 CASSLGQGITYGYTF TGTGCCAGCAGCCTCGGACAGGGTATAACCTATGGCTACACCTTC
TRBJ2-6 - TRBV4-2 - CVSKPGRTGANVLTF TGTGTCAGCAAACCGGGGAGGACCGGGGCCAACGTCCTGACTTTC
TRBJ1-1 few TRBV5-1 TRBD1 CASSPGQANTEAFF TGCGCCAGCAGCCCGGGACAGGCGAACACTGAAGCTTTCTTT
TRBJ2-1 - TRBV14 TRBD2 CATSHLAGEYNEQFF TGTGCCACCTCACATTTAGCGGGGGAATACAATGAGCAGTTCTTC
TRBJ2-1 - TRBV29-1 - CSVGAHGRGDNEQFF TGCAGCGTTGGGGCCCATGGGCGGGGAGACAATGAGCAGTTCTTC
TRBJ2-1 - TRBV11-2 TRBD1 CASSLFGDRGYNEQFF TGTGCCAGCAGCTTATTCGGGGACAGGGGTTACAATGAGCAGTTCTTC
TRBJ2-1 - TRBV3-1 TRBD2 CASSQDDSGRYHNEQFF TGTGCCAGCAGCCAAGATGATAGCGGGAGGTACCACAATGAGCAGTTCTTC
TRBJ2-5 few TRBV29-1 TRBD2 CSVDPAGGLETQYF TGCAGCGTTGACCCAGCGGGGGGGCTGGAGACCCAGTACTTC
TRBJ2-7 - TRBV6-1 TRBD2 CASSEAPGLAYEQYF TGTGCCAGCAGTGAAGCCCCGGGACTAGCGTACGAGCAGTACTTC
TRBJ2-7 - TRBV4-1 TRBD1 CASSQVPGQGVGEQYF TGCGCCAGCAGCCAAGTCCCGGGACAGGGGGTCGGAGAGCAGTACTTC
TRBJ2-7 - TRBV29-1 - CSVASGTLTYEQYF TGCAGCGTTGCATCCGGGACCCTTACCTACGAGCAGTACTTC
TRBJ2-5 - TRBV20-1 TRBD1 CSAGYRTGGKETQYF TGCAGTGCTGGATACCGGACAGGGGGTAAAGAGACCCAGTACTTC
TRBJ1-6 - TRBV6-6 - CASSSDGKNSPLHF TGTGCCAGCAGTTCGGACGGGAAGAATTCACCCCTCCACTTT
TRBJ2-1 - TRBV3-1 - CASSPGAGAWREQFF TGTGCCAGCAGCCCGGGGGCGGGCGCTTGGAGGGAGCAGTTCTTC
TRBJ2-1 few TRBV4-1 - CASSRDVTGRSYNEQFF TGCGCCAGCAGCCGAGATGTGACCGGGCGCTCCTACAATGAGCAGTTCTTC
TRBJ2-7 - TRBV7-9 - CASSLVGRGYSYEQYF TGTGCCAGCAGCTTAGTGGGGAGGGGGTACTCCTACGAGCAGTACTTC
TRBJ2-7 - TRBV12-3/TRBV12-4 - CASSSGAYYEQYF TGTGCCAGCAGTTCGGGGGCCTACTACGAGCAGTACTTC
TRBJ2-3 once TRBV6-5 - CASSYSGGGEVTDTQYF TGTGCCAGCAGTTACTCGGGGGGCGGGGAGGTCACAGATACGCAGTATTTT
TRBJ2-7 - TRBV10-3 - CAIGQSHEQYF TGTGCCATAGGACAGAGCCACGAGCAGTACTTC
TRBJ2-5 few TRBV10-3 - CAISEEKRGAQYF TGTGCCATCAGTGAAGAAAAGAGAGGGGCCCAGTACTTC
TRBJ2-7 - TRBV20-1 - CSARDALSYEQYF TGCAGTGCTAGGGACGCGCTATCCTACGAGCAGTACTTC
TRBJ2-5 - TRBV4-2 - CASSQTDRGETQYF TGTGCCAGCAGCCAGACGGACAGAGGGGAGACCCAGTACTTC